Listed here is a single T cell receptor beta chain. No cognate antigen has been identified for it. The input lacks base qualities; no much larger clone sits a single base away. The data stem from a study of blood T cells in healthy people across ages (dated by TCRdb to 2013 to 2016). In terms of the full investigation: In model experiments, template switching captured roughly one uniquely barcoded TCR beta cDNA molecule for every two T cells. Donors were grouped into four age groups: young (average approximately 16 years), middle-aged (39), aged (around 62) and long-lived (about 89). To track age-related changes in TCR beta repertoire diversity, the study relied on deep sequencing normalized with unique cDNA molecular identifiers. Using the same blood draw, the study looked at two additional independent replicas of 1 million unique cDNA reads for two donors, one aged 18 to 30 and the other aged 80 or older. Study-wide conclusions, independent of this receptor: Compared with the aged group, more naive CD4+ T cells, fewer expanded clones and increased TCR diversity were shown by the long-lived group, suggesting age selection. Because profiling used bulk unsorted PBMCs, naive and antigen-experienced compartments could not be compared conclusively. The CMV infection status of donors was not known, potentially confounding age-related changes in expanded clonotypes. As age increased, observed TCR beta diversity per million T cells dropped in a roughly linear way, and a significant reduction was already evident by age approximately 40. Estimates of total diversity based on one million sequenced T cells were regarded as lower bounds and as underestimates. The percentage of naive T cells measured by flow cytometry correlated strongly with observed TCR beta diversity.

Sequences DFQATT (CDR1) and SNEGSKA (CDR2) are obtained from the germline V gene (reference sequence). CDR3 length: 15 amino acids, cysteine to phenylalanine. The retained sequence is limited to the CDR3, 45 bases, with the frame set at the first base. Unmatched junction bases come to 2, with V trimmed by 1 base and J by 1 base. To prepare the library, 5' RACE was applied. Sequenced on an Illumina HiSeq 2500. The second PCR ran for about 7 to 11 cycles and used a J-beta primer mix along with a sample-barcoded 5' primer. A unique molecular identifier was introduced onto each TCR beta cDNA molecule by a template-switch 5' adaptor carrying 12 random nucleotides. Each sample yielded at least 3 million CDR3-containing paired-end reads. The Mint cDNA synthesis kit, primed by a TRBC-specific oligonucleotide, was used to synthesize first-strand cDNA from all RNA. Following uracil-DNA glycosylase treatment, all cDNA underwent a first 18-cycle PCR with the universal primers M1SS and BC2_uni_R. On the authors' methods: Each sample was normalized by randomly selecting 1 million high-quality reads, each carrying a distinct molecular identifier. Instead of being binned into consensus sequences, reads that shared molecular identifiers were thrown out. MiTCR, set to a Q25 quality threshold and the strictest error-elimination algorithm, was used for CDR3 identification, clonotype clustering and error correction. Lower-bound total TCR beta diversity was estimated with a nonparametric unseen species model using Euler transformation. The public reads were run again by TCRdb, first through fastp at Q25 and then through MiXCR, and only productive beta chains were kept. One record per CDR3 amino acid sequence lists the most common genes and DNA. The V and J calls shown here were made by TCRdb, not taken from the authors' results. In this sample the table shows 450,000 to 600,000 distinct CDR3 sequences, roughly a quarter of which occur a single time. Approximately 3.3% of the sample comes from the top ten.

Donors were approximately 42 systemically healthy Caucasian individuals from Russia aged roughly 6 to 90 years. Each donor gave 8 to 10 milliliters of peripheral blood, collected into EDTA-treated Vacutainer tubes. PBMCs were isolated by Ficoll-Paque density-gradient centrifugation, with at least 6 million obtained per sample. Trizol reagent was used to extract total RNA from PBMCs, with at least 6 micrograms per sample. Naive CD45RAhigh/CD27high T cell percentages were measured by flow cytometry on a PBMC aliquot from every donor. These data also formed part of another study, on T cells of mothers and their children. The second study reports: The donors were nine systemically healthy Caucasian individuals, made up of three mothers and their six children. cDNA synthesis used all of the extracted RNA, with roughly 1.6 ug of RNA in each 15 ul reaction. In the second PCR, the M1S primer introduced both the sample barcodes and 2-4 random nucleotides. Each mother yielded over 8.5 million TCR beta CDR3 reads and each child about 3 million reads. Thymic selection similarly shapes TCR recombination output in related and unrelated pairs, with minor effect from inherited differences. Normalized repertoire overlap in related mother-child pairs was always slightly higher than in unrelated mother-child pairs, but the difference was never significant. Persistent microchimeric T cell clones were not detected, at a sensitivity of about 100 clones per million clonotypes. In the study, deep NGS was used to compare the TCR beta repertoires of mothers and children, and features distinguishing related mother-child pairs from unrelated individuals were sought. Mothers averaged about 40 +/- 4 years of age and children averaged roughly 11 +/- 4 years. Libraries were sequenced on Illumina HiSeq 2000 with 100+100 nt paired-end reads after adapter ligation with NEBNext reagents. To prevent cross-contamination, the mother and child libraries were prepared a month apart and were sequenced in separate runs. Between about 500,000 and 2,100,000 distinct TCR beta clonotypes were identified per donor. Naive TCR beta clonotypes were estimated from low-frequency clonotypes matched to each donor's FACS-determined naive share, without sorting.

Sequenced material: blood. The rearranged chain carries TRBV20-1 and TRBJ2-2, and TRBD2 matches 8 of the central bases. The clonotype originates from a boy younger than 10 in good health. The CDR3: CSARGREVNTGELFF. The nucleotide sequence reads as follows: TGCAGTGCTAGAGGGCGGGAGGTGAACACCGGGGAGCTGTTTTTT.